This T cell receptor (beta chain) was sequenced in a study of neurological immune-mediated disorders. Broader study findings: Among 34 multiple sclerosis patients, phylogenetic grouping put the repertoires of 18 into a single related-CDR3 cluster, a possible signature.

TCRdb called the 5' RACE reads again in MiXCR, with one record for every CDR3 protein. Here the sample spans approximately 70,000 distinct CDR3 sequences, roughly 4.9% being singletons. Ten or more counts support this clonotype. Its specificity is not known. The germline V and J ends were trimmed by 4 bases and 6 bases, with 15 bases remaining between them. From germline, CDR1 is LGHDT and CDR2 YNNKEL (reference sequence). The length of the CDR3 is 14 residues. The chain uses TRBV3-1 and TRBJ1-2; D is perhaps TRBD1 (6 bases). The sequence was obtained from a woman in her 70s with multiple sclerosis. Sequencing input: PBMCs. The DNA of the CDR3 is TGTGCCAGCAGCCCTATCAGGGGCGGGGATGGCTACACCTTC. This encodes CASSPIRGGDGYTF.